The 27 T cell receptor beta chains given below trace back to one sample, sequenced in a study of cytotoxic CD8 clonotypes in ibrutinib-treated CLL. Repertoires were generated with immunoSEQ multiplex PCR, while TCRdb's copy carries only in-frame clones and drops some. This table holds roughly 150,000 clones, less than 85% found once. Specimen: PBMCs, collected after 24 months of ibrutinib treatment. Receptors originate from a human donor with chronic lymphocytic leukemia.

The chain links TRBV4-2 to TRBJ1-2; 8 bases match TRBD1. CDR1 is LGHNA and CDR2 is YNFKEQ in the germline V gene. V lost 1 base, J lost 6 bases, and 16 bases stayed unmatched. This CDR3 spans 18 amino acids. CDR3 residues: CASSQVERGRRQGHGYTF. The CDR3 DNA reads as TGTGCCAGCAGCCAAGTAGAGAGAGGACGCCGACAGGGGCATGGCTACACCTTC.

The V gene is TRBV6-5, the J gene TRBJ2-1; 7 nucleotides match TRBD1. In germline, CDR1 is MNHEY, CDR2 SVGAGI. Losses at the gene ends were 8 bases for V and 0 bases for J; bases not matched to a gene: 7. The CDR3 has 15 residues. CDR3 sequence: CASSRAGGSYNEQFF. Written as DNA, the CDR3 is TGTGCCAGCTCCCGGGCAGGGGGCTCCTACAATGAGCAGTTCTTC.

The J gene is TRBJ2-6, the V gene TRBV15, with D perhaps matching TRBD2 (6 bases). The CDR3 has 16 amino acids. V was pared by 3 bases and J by 2 bases, with 11 bases between. Looked up from germline, CDR1 is LNHNV and CDR2 is YYDKDF (reference sequence). CDR3 loop: CATSSPSGAGANVLTF. DNA of the CDR3: TGTGCCACCAGCAGTCCCTCGGGGGCTGGGGCCAACGTCCTGACTTTC.

The chain combines TRBV5-4 with TRBJ2-1, with 10 bases identical to TRBD1. Germline CDR1 SGHNT, CDR2 YYREEE (reference sequence). This CDR3 contains 15 residues. V trimming: 3 bases; J trimming: 6 bases; junction bases outside the gene matches: 6. The CDR3 region is CASSSTGGAGNEQFF. The CDR3 coding sequence is TGTGCCAGCAGCTCGACAGGGGGCGCTGGCAATGAGCAGTTCTTC.

This clone has a handful of counts. CDR3 nucleotide sequence: TGTGCCAGCAAGTCAAGTTATGGCTACACCTTC. This sequence encodes CASKSSYGYTF. The chain uses TRBV6-5 and TRBJ1-2; D unclear. Trimming took 7 bases from V and 5 from J, leaving 8 bases between them. The CDR3 extends over 11 amino acids. CDR1 is MNHEY and CDR2 is SVGAGI in the germline V gene.

The chain is built from TRBV13 and TRBJ2-7; D gene uncertain. The germline V gene has CDR1 PRHDT and CDR2 FYEKMQ (reference sequence). Trimming cost V 1 base and J 2 bases, with 9 bases left between them. The CDR3 covers 14 residues. CDR3 protein: CASSLERVPYEQYF. As DNA, the CDR3 is TGTGCCAGCAGCTTAGAACGGGTTCCCTACGAGCAGTACTTC.

This chain uses TRBV5-4 with TRBJ1-2, with TRBD1 identical over 7 bases. Trimming took 5 bases from V and 0 from J; bases not matched to a gene: 4. CDR1 and CDR2 (germline): SGHNT, YYREEE (reference sequence). The CDR3 covers 14 residues. The CDR3 sequence is CASRSQGPNYGYTF. CDR3 coding DNA: TGTGCCAGCAGATCACAGGGGCCTAACTATGGCTACACCTTC. The whole variable domain, remainder taken from reference TRBV5-4 and TRBJ1-2, is ETGVTQSPTHLIKTRGQQVTLRCSSQSGHNTVSWYQQALGQGPQFIFQYYREEENGRGNFPPRFSGLQFPNYSSELNVNALELDDSALYLCASRSQGPNYGYTFGSGTRLTVV.

This chain uses TRBV2 with TRBJ1-4; D remains ambiguous. Germline loops: CDR1 SNHLY, CDR2 FYNNEI. The V end was cut by 0 bases, the J end by 7 bases, with 0 bases between. CDR3 length equals 11 residues. Here the CDR3 DNA reads TGTGCCAGCAGTGAAGCTGAAAAACTGTTTTTT. Encoded protein: CASSEAEKLFF.

V and J are TRBV7-9 and TRBJ2-1, with 10 bases identical to TRBD2. There are 16 residues in the CDR3. CDR1 is SEHNR and CDR2 is FQNEAQ in the germline V gene (reference sequence). J was trimmed by 4 bases and V by 2 bases; bases with no gene match: 5. The CDR3 coding sequence is TGTGCCAGCAGCTTAACTAGCGGGAAGAAATACAATGAGCAGTTCTTC. It yields the protein CASSLTSGKKYNEQFF.

Concerning this clone itself: Its ends do not fully match the called genes, so a read error is possible. This sequence joins TRBV7-7 and TRBJ2-7; weak D call: TRBD2 (5 bases). The CDR3 is 16 residues long. From germline, CDR1 is SSHAT and CDR2 FNYEAQ (reference sequence). In nucleotides, the CDR3 is TGTGCTAGCAGCCTCCCGGGGTGTCCATTCTCCTACGAGCAGTACTTC. Translating gives CASSLPGCPFSYEQYF.

V gene TRBV18 combines with J gene TRBJ1-2; perhaps TRBD1 as D (6 bases). From germline, CDR1 is KGHSH and CDR2 LQKENI. The CDR3 has 15 residues. Trimming took off 3 bases at V and 6 bases at J, with 17 bases between the two ends. The CDR3 region has the DNA TGTGCCAGCTCACCGTCGATCGGGGGGGCGGATGGCTACACCTTC. It translates to CASSPSIGGADGYTF.

The table lists this clone with a few counts. V and J are TRBV11-1 and TRBJ2-1; D remains ambiguous. This CDR3 comprises 11 residues. The germline V gene encodes CDR1 SGHAT and CDR2 FQDESV (reference sequence). V was pared by 5 bases and J by 6 bases, with 5 bases between. The CDR3 bases are TGTGCCAGCAGCACCACCAATGAGCAGTTCTTC. It encodes CASSTTNEQFF.

The V and J genes are TRBV15 and TRBJ1-2; a weak D match, TRBD1 (5 bases). V lost 5 bases and J 8 bases, leaving 18 bases between the germline ends. Germline V CDR1 and CDR2: LNHNV, YYDKDF (reference sequence). This CDR3 comprises 14 residues. The DNA of the CDR3 is TGTGCCACCAGCGGGGGATCCAGGGTAGGAGGCTACACCTTC. Its protein is CATSGGSRVGGYTF.

V is TRBV28 and J is TRBJ1-4, with 7 bases identical to TRBD1. With 4 bases clipped from V and 6 bases from J, the junction kept 5 bases outside the gene matches. This CDR3 region has 14 residues. Per germline, CDR1 MDHEN and CDR2 SYDVKM. The CDR3, as DNA: TGTGCCAGCAGTTCAGGGGGGCGCTATGAAAAACTGTTTTTT. This codes for CASSSGGRYEKLFF.

The chain is built from TRBV6-6 and TRBJ1-6; no firm D call. CDR1 and CDR2 (germline): MNHNY, SVGAGI (reference sequence). Trimming left V 5 bases short and J 6 bases short, with 17 bases between. This CDR3 spans 16 amino acids. The chain's CDR3 is CASSHHSDPGNSPLHF. The CDR3 bases are TGTGCCAGCAGTCACCACAGCGACCCGGGTAATTCACCCCTCCACTTT.

The chain uses TRBV6-6 and TRBJ2-3; 11 bases match TRBD2. The V gene's germline CDR1 is MNHNY and CDR2 SVGAGI (reference sequence). The CDR3 sequence is 16 residues long. The V segment lost 6 bases and the J segment 0 bases; nucleotides outside the gene matches: 5. As DNA, the CDR3 is TGTGCCAGCAGACTCGGGACTAGCGGTAGCACAGATACGCAGTATTTT. This codes for CASRLGTSGSTDTQYF.

The J gene is TRBJ2-2, the V gene TRBV21-1; TRBD2, the D gene given by the table, was not confirmed from the DNA. TRBV21-1 is tagged as a pseudogene. This CDR3 region has 20 residues. The CDR3 sequence is CASSKFRPSGAELNTGELFF. In DNA, the CDR3 is TGTGCCAGCAGCAAATTCCGACCCAGCGGGGCGGAATTGAACACCGGGGAGCTGTTTTTT.

This clone showed up just a few times. The CDR3 nucleotides read TGTGCCAGCAGCTTGCAGGGGGCGCAAGGAAACATTCAGTACTTC. It is translated as CASSLQGAQGNIQYF. V usage is TRBV7-2 and J usage is TRBJ2-4; 8 bases are shared with TRBD1. Germline V gene sequence: CDR1 SGHTA, CDR2 FQGNSA. This CDR3 is 15 amino acids long. The J segment lost 6 bases and the V segment lost 3 bases, leaving 7 bases of the junction unmatched.

This sequence joins TRBV5-1 and TRBJ2-5, with 8 bases identical to TRBD1. CDR1 is SGHRS and CDR2 is YFSETQ in the germline V gene. This CDR3 has 15 amino acids. The ends lost 4 bases at V and 4 bases at J; junction bases unmatched: 9. The CDR3 DNA follows: TGCGCCAGCAGCCCGGGGACAGGAGGCGGAGAGACCCAGTACTTC. Translation gives CASSPGTGGGETQYF.

The gene calls are TRBV5-1 and TRBJ1-5; 7 bases agree with TRBD1. CDR1 is SGHRS and CDR2 is YFSETQ in the germline V gene. The CDR3 is 14 amino acids. Germline trimming cut 0 bases from V and 5 bases from J; bases unmatched to any gene: 2. CDR3 in amino acids: CASSLGQGDQPQHF. In DNA, the CDR3 is TGCGCCAGCAGCTTGGGACAGGGAGATCAGCCCCAGCATTTT.

J is TRBJ2-5 and V is TRBV6-6, with a possible D match to TRBD2 (5 bases). The germline V gene encodes CDR1 MNHNY and CDR2 SVGAGI (reference sequence). V was pared by 2 bases and J by 1 base, with 14 bases between. The CDR3 contains 16 residues. CDR3 nucleotide sequence: TGTGCCAGCAGTTACGACGGGAACCGAATCCAAGAGACCCAGTACTTC. Translation gives CASSYDGNRIQETQYF.

The chain combines TRBV5-1 with TRBJ1-4; tentatively, D is TRBD1 (5 bases). Trimming stripped 3 bases from V and 8 bases from J, with 14 bases between. The CDR3 is made up of 14 amino acids. Per germline, CDR1 SGHRS and CDR2 YFSETQ. The chain's CDR3 is CASSWGPREEKLFF. Written as DNA, the CDR3 is TGCGCCAGCAGCTGGGGCCCCAGGGAGGAAAAACTGTTTTTT.

This clone has only one observation. The genes are TRBV18 and TRBJ2-1, with 8 positions matching TRBD2. Germline V gives CDR1 KGHSH, CDR2 LQKENI. With 3 bases clipped from V and 3 bases from J, the junction kept 7 bases outside the gene matches. This CDR3 has 16 amino acids. The CDR3 here is CASSPTLAGGYNEQFF. The CDR3 DNA is TGTGCCAGCTCACCTACTCTGGCGGGAGGCTACAATGAGCAGTTCTTC.

V usage is TRBV21-1 and J usage is TRBJ1-6. TRBV21-1 is a pseudogene locus. The CDR3 runs 14 residues. CDR3: CASSKGVGDSPLHF. As DNA, the CDR3 is TGTGCCAGCAGCAAGGGGGTAGGCGATTCACCCCTCCACTTT.

The chain employs TRBV7-2 and TRBJ2-1; D might be TRBD1 (5 bases). The CDR3 length is 14 residues. Deletions cut 1 base from V and 5 bases from J, with 9 bases between. CDR1 is SGHTA, CDR2 FQGNSA, per germline. DNA for the CDR3: TGTGCCAGCAGCTTAGGACAGACCAACAATGAGCAGTTCTTC. It specifies CASSLGQTNNEQFF.

This clone was seen once. The chain has TRBV28 and TRBJ2-2; the match to TRBD1 covers 8 bases. With V trimmed by 2 bases and J by 8 bases, 7 bases remained unmatched. The CDR3 runs 15 residues. Germline V CDR1 and CDR2: MDHEN, SYDVKM. In DNA form, the CDR3 reads TGTGCCAGCAGTTTACAGGGGGCTAGTCTGGGGGAGCTGTTTTTT. It specifies CASSLQGASLGELFF.

This chain connects TRBV5-1 to TRBJ1-1; D is perhaps TRBD1 (5 bases). This CDR3 contains 15 residues. With 0 bases removed from V and 5 bases from J, the gap between germline ends came to 14 bases. Germline CDR1 SGHRS, CDR2 YFSETQ. The CDR3 reads CASSLELGEGTEAFF. CDR3 in DNA: TGCGCCAGCAGCTTGGAATTGGGGGAGGGGACTGAAGCTTTCTTT.